The clone carrying this TCR beta chain was picked up many times. This specimen belongs to a study of early T cells in non-severe SARS-CoV-2 infection. Germline CDR1 and CDR2: KGHDR and SFDVKD. Trimming pared 9 bases from V and 4 bases from J, leaving 11 bases between. This CDR3 is 12 amino acids long. TCRdb processed the 5' RACE reads anew with MiXCR; each CDR3 protein has one entry. Altogether tens of thousands of distinct CDR3 sequences are present, 9.5% to 13% being singletons, with the ten largest covering about a tenth. The sequencing sample was made of whole blood. The TCR originated in an adult who was a healthcare worker with PCR-confirmed SARS-CoV-2 infection or an uninfected control (not recorded which). The V and J genes are TRBV24-1 and TRBJ1-2, with D perhaps TRBD1 (6 bases). This chain's CDR3 is CATQGLGYGYTF. CDR3 DNA: TGTGCCACCCAGGGGCTCGGCTATGGCTACACCTTC.